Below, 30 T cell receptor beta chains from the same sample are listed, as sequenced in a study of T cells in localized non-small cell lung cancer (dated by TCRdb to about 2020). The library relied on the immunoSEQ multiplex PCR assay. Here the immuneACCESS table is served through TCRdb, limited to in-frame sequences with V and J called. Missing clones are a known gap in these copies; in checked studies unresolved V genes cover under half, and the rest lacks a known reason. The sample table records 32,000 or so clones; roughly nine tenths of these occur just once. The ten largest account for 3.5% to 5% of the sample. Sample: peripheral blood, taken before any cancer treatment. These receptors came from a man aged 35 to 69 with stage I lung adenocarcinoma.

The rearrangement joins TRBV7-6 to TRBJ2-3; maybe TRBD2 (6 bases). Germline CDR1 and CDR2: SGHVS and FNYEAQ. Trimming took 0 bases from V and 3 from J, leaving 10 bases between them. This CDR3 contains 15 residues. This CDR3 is CASSLAGGRTDTQYF. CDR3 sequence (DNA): TGTGCCAGCAGCTTAGCGGGGGGTAGGACAGATACGCAGTATTTT.

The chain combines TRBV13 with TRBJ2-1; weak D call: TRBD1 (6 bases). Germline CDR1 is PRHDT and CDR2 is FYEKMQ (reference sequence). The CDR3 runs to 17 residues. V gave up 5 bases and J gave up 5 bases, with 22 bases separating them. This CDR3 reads CASSPRLRDNRHNEQFF. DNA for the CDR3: TGTGCCAGCAGCCCACGTCTCCGGGACAACCGACACAATGAGCAGTTCTTC.

This CDR3 reads CASSLTGGQGYTF. The DNA for the CDR3 is TGTGCCAGCAGCTTAACGGGGGGGCAGGGCTACACCTTC. The chain combines TRBV7-6 with TRBJ1-2; maybe TRBD1 (6 bases). V lost 2 bases and J lost 8, with 12 bases in between. The CDR3 is 13 residues long. Germline V lookup: CDR1 SGHVS, CDR2 FNYEAQ.

The CDR3 DNA follows: TGTGCCAGCAGCGAGGGAGGGAACTCTTATGGCTACACCTTC. As protein: CASSEGGNSYGYTF. This chain uses TRBV7-9 with TRBJ1-2; no clear D. The CDR3 is made up of 14 amino acids. V lost 5 bases and J 5 bases, leaving 15 bases between the germline ends. Germline values: CDR1 SEHNR, CDR2 FQNEAQ (reference sequence).

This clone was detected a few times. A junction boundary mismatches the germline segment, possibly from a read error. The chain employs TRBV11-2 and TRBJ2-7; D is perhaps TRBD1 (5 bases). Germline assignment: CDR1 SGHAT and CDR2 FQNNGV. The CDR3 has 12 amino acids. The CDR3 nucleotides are TGTGCCAGCAGTCCTTCCCCAGGGCAGGGCCACTTC. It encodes CASSPSPGQGHF.

CDR3 sequence reads: CASSLVGDGGLNEKLFF. CDR3 in DNA: TGTGCCAGCAGCTTGGTTGGCGACGGGGGCCTGAATGAAAAACTGTTTTTT. The chain couples TRBV5-5 to TRBJ1-4, with a weak D call TRBD1 (6 bases). CDR1 SGHKS and CDR2 YYEKEE come from the germline V gene (reference sequence). CDR3 length: 17 amino acids. Trimming removed 0 bases from V and 5 bases from J, with 17 bases in between.

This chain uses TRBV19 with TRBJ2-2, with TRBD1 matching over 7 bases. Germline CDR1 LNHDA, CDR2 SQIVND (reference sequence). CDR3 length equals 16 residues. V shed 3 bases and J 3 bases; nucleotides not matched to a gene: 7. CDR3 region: CASSILQGSYTGELFF. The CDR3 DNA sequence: TGTGCCAGTAGTATCTTACAGGGGTCCTACACCGGGGAGCTGTTTTTT.

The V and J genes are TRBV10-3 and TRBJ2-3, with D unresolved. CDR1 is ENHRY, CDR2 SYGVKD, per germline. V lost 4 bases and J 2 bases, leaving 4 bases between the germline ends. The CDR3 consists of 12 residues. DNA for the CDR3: TGTGCCATCAGTGCCGACACAGATACGCAGTATTTT. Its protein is CAISADTDTQYF.

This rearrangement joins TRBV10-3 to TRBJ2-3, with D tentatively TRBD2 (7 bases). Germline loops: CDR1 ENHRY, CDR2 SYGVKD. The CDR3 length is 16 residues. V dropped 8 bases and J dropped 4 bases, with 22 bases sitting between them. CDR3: CAIRGGRAGAADTQYF. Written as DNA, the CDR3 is TGTGCCATCCGGGGAGGGCGTGCGGGGGCTGCAGATACGCAGTATTTT.

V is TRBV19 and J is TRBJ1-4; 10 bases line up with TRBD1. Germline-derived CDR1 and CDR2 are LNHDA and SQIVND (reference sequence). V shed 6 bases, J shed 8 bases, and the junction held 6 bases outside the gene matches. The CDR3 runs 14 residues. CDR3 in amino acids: CASRRQGAPEKLFF. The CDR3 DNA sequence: TGTGCCAGTAGGCGACAGGGGGCCCCGGAAAAACTGTTTTTT.

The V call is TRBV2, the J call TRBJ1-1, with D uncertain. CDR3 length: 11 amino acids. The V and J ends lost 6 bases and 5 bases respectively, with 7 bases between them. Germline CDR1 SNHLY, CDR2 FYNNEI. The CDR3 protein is CASRLGTEAFF. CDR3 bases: TGTGCCAGCAGGTTGGGGACTGAAGCTTTCTTT.

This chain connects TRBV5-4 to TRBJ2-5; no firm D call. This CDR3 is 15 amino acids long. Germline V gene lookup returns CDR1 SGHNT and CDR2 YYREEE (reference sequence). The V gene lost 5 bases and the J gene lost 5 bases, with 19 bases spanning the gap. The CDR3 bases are TGTGCCAGCAGTCTCTGGGCAGGTCTTTCGGAGACCCAGTACTTC. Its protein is CASSLWAGLSETQYF.

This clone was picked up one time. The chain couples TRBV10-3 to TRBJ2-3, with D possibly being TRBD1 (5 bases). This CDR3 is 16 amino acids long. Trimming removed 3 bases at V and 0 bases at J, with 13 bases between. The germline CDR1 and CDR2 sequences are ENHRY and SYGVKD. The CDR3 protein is CAISEQAETSTDTQYF. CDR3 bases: TGTGCCATCAGTGAACAGGCGGAAACCAGCACAGATACGCAGTATTTT.

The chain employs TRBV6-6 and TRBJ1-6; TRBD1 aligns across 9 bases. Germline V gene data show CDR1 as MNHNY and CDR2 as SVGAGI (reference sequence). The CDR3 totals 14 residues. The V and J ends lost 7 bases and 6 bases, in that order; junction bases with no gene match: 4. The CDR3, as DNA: TGTGCCAGCACCAAGGGACAGGGTAATTCACCCCTCCACTTT. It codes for CASTKGQGNSPLHF.

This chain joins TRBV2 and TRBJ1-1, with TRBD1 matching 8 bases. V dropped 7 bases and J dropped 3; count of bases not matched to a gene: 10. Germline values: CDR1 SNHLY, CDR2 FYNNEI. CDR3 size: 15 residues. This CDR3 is CASTASTGGDTEAFF. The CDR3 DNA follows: TGTGCCAGCACCGCCAGTACAGGGGGGGACACTGAAGCTTTCTTT.

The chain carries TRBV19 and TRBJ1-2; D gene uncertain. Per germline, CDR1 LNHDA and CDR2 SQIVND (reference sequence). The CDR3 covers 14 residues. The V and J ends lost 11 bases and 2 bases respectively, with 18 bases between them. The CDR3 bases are TGTGCCTCCGCTCGGAGCTTTCAGAACTATGGCTACACCTTC. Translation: CASARSFQNYGYTF.

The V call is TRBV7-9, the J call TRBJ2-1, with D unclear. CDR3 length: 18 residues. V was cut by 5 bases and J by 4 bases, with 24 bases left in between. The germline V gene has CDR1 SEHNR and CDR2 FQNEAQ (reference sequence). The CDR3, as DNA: TGTGCCAGCAGCCCTAGTCTTACCCCTAGGGTGGTTTACAATGAGCAGTTCTTC. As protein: CASSPSLTPRVVYNEQFF. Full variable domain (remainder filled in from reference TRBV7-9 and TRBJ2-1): DTGVSQNPRHKITKRGQNVTFRCDPISEHNRLYWYRQTLGQGPEFLTYFQNEAQLEKSRLLSDRFSAERPKGSFSTLEIQRTEQGDSAMYLCASSPSLTPRVVYNEQFFGPGTRLTVL.

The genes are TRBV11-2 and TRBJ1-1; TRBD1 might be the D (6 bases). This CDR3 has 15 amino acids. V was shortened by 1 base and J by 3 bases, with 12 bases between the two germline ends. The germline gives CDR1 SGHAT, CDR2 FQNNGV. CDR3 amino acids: CASSLGTGFHTEAFF. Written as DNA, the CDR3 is TGTGCCAGCAGCTTAGGTACAGGGTTTCACACTGAAGCTTTCTTT.

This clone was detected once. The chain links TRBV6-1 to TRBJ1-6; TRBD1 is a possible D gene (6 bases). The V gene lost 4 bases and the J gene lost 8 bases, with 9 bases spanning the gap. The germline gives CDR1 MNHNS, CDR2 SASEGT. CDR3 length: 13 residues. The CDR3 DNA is TGTGCCAGCAGTGCCAGGGGTGATTCACCCCTCCACTTT. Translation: CASSARGDSPLHF.

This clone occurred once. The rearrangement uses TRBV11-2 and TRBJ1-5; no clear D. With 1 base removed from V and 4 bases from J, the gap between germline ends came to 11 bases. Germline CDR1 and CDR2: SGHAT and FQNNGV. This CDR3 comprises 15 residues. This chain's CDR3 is CASSLGISTNQPQHF. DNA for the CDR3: TGTGCCAGCAGCTTAGGGATCTCAACAAATCAGCCCCAGCATTTT.

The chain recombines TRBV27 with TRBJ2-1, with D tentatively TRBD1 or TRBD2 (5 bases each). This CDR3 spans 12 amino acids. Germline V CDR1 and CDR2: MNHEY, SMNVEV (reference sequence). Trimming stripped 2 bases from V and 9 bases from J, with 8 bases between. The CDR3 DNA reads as TGTGCCAGCAGTTTAACGGGGACTGAGCAGTTCTTC. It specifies CASSLTGTEQFF.

CDR3 residues: CASSFPPTAPNYGYTF. CDR3 DNA sequence: TGTGCCAGCAGCTTTCCCCCCACAGCACCTAACTATGGCTACACCTTC. The chain has TRBV5-6 and TRBJ1-2; D is uncertain. The V gene lost 2 bases and the J gene lost 0 bases, with 14 bases spanning the gap. The CDR3 is 16 residues long. In germline, CDR1 is SGHDT, CDR2 YYEEEE.

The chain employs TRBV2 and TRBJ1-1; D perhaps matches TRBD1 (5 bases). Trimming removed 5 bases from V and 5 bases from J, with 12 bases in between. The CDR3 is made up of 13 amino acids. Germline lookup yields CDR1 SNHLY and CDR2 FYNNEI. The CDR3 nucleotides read TGTGCCAGCAGTACAGGCCCTTCGACTGAAGCTTTCTTT. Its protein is CASSTGPSTEAFF.

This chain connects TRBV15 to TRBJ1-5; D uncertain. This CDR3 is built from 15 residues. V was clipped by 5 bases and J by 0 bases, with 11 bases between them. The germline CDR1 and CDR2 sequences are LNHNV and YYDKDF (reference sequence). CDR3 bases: TGTGCCACCAGCGATCGGAGGAATAGCAATCAGCCCCAGCATTTT. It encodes CATSDRRNSNQPQHF.

CDR3 in amino acids: CASSLMGTEQYF. CDR3 DNA: TGTGCCAGCAGCTTGATGGGTACCGAGCAGTACTTC. The V and J genes are TRBV28 and TRBJ2-7; D unresolved. CDR1 is MDHEN, CDR2 SYDVKM, per germline. V shed 6 bases and J shed 6 bases, with 12 bases lying between them. The CDR3 runs 12 residues.

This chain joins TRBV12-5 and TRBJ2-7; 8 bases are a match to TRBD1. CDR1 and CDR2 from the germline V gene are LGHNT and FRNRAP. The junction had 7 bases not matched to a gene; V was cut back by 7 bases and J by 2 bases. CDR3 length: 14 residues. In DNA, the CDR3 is TGTGCTAGTGTTGGGACAGGTAAAACCTACGAGCAGTACTTC. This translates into CASVGTGKTYEQYF.

The DNA for the CDR3 is TGTGCCAGCAGCTTGGGGCTAGCGGGGGGAAGGGAGACCCAGTACTTC. Amino acid sequence: CASSLGLAGGRETQYF. V is TRBV5-6 and J is TRBJ2-5, with TRBD2 matching over 11 bases. V shed 0 bases, J shed 5 bases, and the junction held 6 bases outside the gene matches. The CDR3 sequence is 16 residues long. Looked up from germline, CDR1 is SGHDT and CDR2 is YYEEEE. Full variable domain (rest looked up from reference TRBV5-6 and TRBJ2-5): DAGVTQSPTHLIKTRGQQVTLRCSPKSGHDTVSWYQQALGQGPQFIFQYYEEEERQRGNFPDRFSGHQFPNYSSELNVNALLLGDSALYLCASSLGLAGGRETQYFGPGTRLLVL.

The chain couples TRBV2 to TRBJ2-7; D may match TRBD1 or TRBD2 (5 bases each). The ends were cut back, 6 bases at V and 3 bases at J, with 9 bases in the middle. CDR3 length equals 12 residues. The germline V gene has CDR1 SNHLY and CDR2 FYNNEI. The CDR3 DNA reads TGTGCCAGCAGAGGGACGTACTACGAGCAGTACTTC. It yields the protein CASRGTYYEQYF.

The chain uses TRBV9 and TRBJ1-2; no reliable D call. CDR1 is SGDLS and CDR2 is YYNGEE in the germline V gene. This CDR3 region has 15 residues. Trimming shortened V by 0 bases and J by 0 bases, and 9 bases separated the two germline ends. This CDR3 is CASSVGRPANYGYTF. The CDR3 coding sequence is TGTGCCAGCAGCGTAGGGAGGCCCGCTAACTATGGCTACACCTTC.

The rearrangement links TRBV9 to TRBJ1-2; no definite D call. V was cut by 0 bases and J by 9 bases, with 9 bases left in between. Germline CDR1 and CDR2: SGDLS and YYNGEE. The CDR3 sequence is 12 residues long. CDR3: CASSVGVGRYTF. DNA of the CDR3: TGTGCCAGCAGCGTAGGTGTCGGACGCTACACCTTC. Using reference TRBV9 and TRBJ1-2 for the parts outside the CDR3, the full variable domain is DSGVTQTPKHLITATGQRVTLRCSPRSGDLSVYWYQQSLDQGLQFLIQYYNGEERAKGNILERFSAQQFPDLHSELNLSSLELGDSALYFCASSVGVGRYTFGSGTRLTVV.